The 19 T cell receptor beta chains reported below all come from one sample, sequenced in a study of prognosis after radiotherapy for stage I lung cancer. CDR3 of TCR beta was amplified from genomic DNA via a two-round multiplex PCR. Specific primers for each TRBV and TRBJ gene were what first-round PCR used. Via MiXCR, TCRdb re-called the multiplex PCR reads, giving one row per CDR3 protein. The data show approximately 20,000 distinct CDR3 sequences, approximately 45% seen once. Sequenced material: PBMCs, taken before or after stereotactic body radiation therapy (not recorded which). These receptors all come from a donor aged 50 or older with non-small cell lung cancer.

This clonotype was picked up many times. The CDR3 spells CASSRLAGITDTQYF. The CDR3 DNA reads TGTGCCAGTAGTAGGCTAGCGGGGATCACAGATACGCAGTATTTT. The chain employs TRBV19 and TRBJ2-3; TRBD2 matches at 9 bases. This CDR3 spans 15 amino acids. V dropped 4 bases and J dropped 2; count of bases not matched to a gene: 4. Germline CDR1 is LNHDA and CDR2 is SQIVND (reference sequence).

This clonotype was seen many times. The V and J genes are TRBV12-3 or TRBV12-4 and TRBJ2-5, with 8 bases that match TRBD1. After removal of 2 bases from V and 2 bases from J, the junction contained 1 base not matched to a gene. The CDR3 is made up of 14 amino acids. The CDR3 reads CASSLWTGQETQYF. CDR3 DNA: TGTGCCAGCAGTTTATGGACAGGGCAAGAGACCCAGTACTTC.

This clonotype has at least ten counts. The chain employs TRBV7-7 and TRBJ2-5; D might be TRBD1 or TRBD2, each matching 5 bases. Trimming shortened V by 5 bases and J by 5 bases, and 21 bases separated the two germline ends. The germline gives CDR1 SSHAT, CDR2 FNYEAQ (reference sequence). This CDR3 spans 16 amino acids. The CDR3 DNA reads as TGTGCCAGCAGCCGCCGTCGGGGCAACTGGGGGGAGACCCAGTACTTC. Its protein is CASSRRRGNWGETQYF.

This clonotype was detected many times. V usage is TRBV7-9 and J usage is TRBJ2-1; D gene uncertain. The germline gives CDR1 SEHNR, CDR2 FQNEAQ (reference sequence). V was trimmed by 5 bases and J by 7 bases, leaving 15 bases between them. This CDR3 spans 14 amino acids. The CDR3 is CASSRAQIRNEQFF. For the CDR3, the DNA is TGTGCCAGCAGCCGGGCCCAAATCCGGAATGAGCAGTTCTTC. Variable domain in full (rest from reference TRBV7-9 and TRBJ2-1): DTGVSQNPRHKITKRGQNVTFRCDPISEHNRLYWYRQTLGQGPEFLTYFQNEAQLEKSRLLSDRFSAERPKGSFSTLEIQRTEQGDSAMYLCASSRAQIRNEQFFGPGTRLTVL.

The rearrangement joins TRBV28 to TRBJ2-3; 15 bases are shared with TRBD2. The CDR3 spans 16 residues. The V and J ends lost 10 bases and 2 bases, in that order; junction bases with no gene match: 7. The germline V gene has CDR1 MDHEN and CDR2 SYDVKM. The CDR3 DNA sequence: TGTGCCATCAGAGGACTAGCGGGGGGGCTCACAGATACGCAGTATTTT. Encoded protein: CAIRGLAGGLTDTQYF. The whole variable domain, filled in from reference TRBV28 and TRBJ2-3, reads DVKVTQSSRYLVKRTGEKVFLECVQDMDHENMFWYRQDPGLGLRLIYFSYDVKMKEKGDIPEGYSVSREKKERFSLILESASTNQTSMYLCAIRGLAGGLTDTQYFGPGTRLTVL.

At least ten counts were recorded for this clonotype. The chain links TRBV10-3 to TRBJ1-5; TRBD1 might be the D (6 bases). V was shortened by 11 bases and J by 1 base, with 12 bases between the two germline ends. This CDR3 is 13 amino acids long. The V gene's germline CDR1 is ENHRY and CDR2 SYGVKD. The CDR3: CASQGNSNQPQHF. CDR3 coding DNA: TGTGCCTCTCAGGGGAACAGCAATCAGCCCCAGCATTTT.

V and J are TRBV11-1 and TRBJ2-2, with 8 bases lining up with TRBD2. The CDR3 covers 14 residues. With V trimmed by 3 bases and J by 4 bases, 1 base remained unmatched. Germline-derived CDR1 and CDR2 are SGHAT and FQDESV (reference sequence). CDR3 sequence reads: CASSFTSGTGELFF. DNA of the CDR3: TGTGCCAGCAGCTTTACTAGCGGCACCGGGGAGCTGTTTTTT. Supplemented by reference TRBV11-1 and TRBJ2-2, the full variable domain reads EAEVAQSPRYKITEKSQAVAFWCDPISGHATLYWYRQILGQGPELLVQFQDESVVDDSQLPKDRFSAERLKGVDSTLKIQPAELGDSAMYLCASSFTSGTGELFFGEGSRLTVL.

This clonotype was recorded at least ten times. The chain links TRBV11-3 to TRBJ2-5, with 9 positions matching TRBD1. Germline V CDR1 and CDR2: SGHNT, YENEEA. V was pared by 5 bases and J by 1 base, with 5 bases of the junction left unmatched. This CDR3 is built from 15 residues. The CDR3 DNA follows: TGTGCCAGCAGCGCCGGGACAGGGATCCAAGAGACCCAGTACTTC. This translates into CASSAGTGIQETQYF.

This clonotype was recorded many times. This sequence joins TRBV20-1 and TRBJ1-5, with D perhaps TRBD1 (5 bases). The CDR3 is 14 amino acids. The V end lost 1 base, the J end lost 3 bases, and 10 bases lay between the germline ends. Germline values: CDR1 DFQATT, CDR2 SNEGSKA (reference sequence). CDR3 coding DNA: TGCAGTGCTAGAGGCAGGGAGAACAATCAGCCCCAGCATTTT. Translation: CSARGRENNQPQHF.

The chain links TRBV7-3 to TRBJ1-1, with D uncertain. The V end lost 5 bases, the J end lost 0 bases, and 13 bases lay between the germline ends. Germline V gene sequence: CDR1 SGHTA, CDR2 FQGTGA. This CDR3 is 15 amino acids long. CDR3 bases: TGTGCCAGCAGCCCCCCCCATCCCATGAACACTGAAGCTTTCTTT. Translated: CASSPPHPMNTEAFF.

The V call is TRBV27, the J call TRBJ1-2; 8 nucleotides match TRBD1. The junction had 11 bases not matched to a gene; V was cut back by 6 bases and J by 2 bases. Germline V gives CDR1 MNHEY, CDR2 SMNVEV (reference sequence). CDR3 length: 16 amino acids. CDR3 in amino acids: CASRFRAGGSNYGYTF. The DNA of the CDR3 is TGTGCCAGCAGATTCCGTGCAGGGGGCTCAAACTATGGCTACACCTTC.

This clonotype was counted at least ten times. CDR3 nucleotides: TGTGCCTGCACAGGGGGAGACGAGCAGTACTTC. This sequence encodes CACTGGDEQYF. The rearrangement joins TRBV12-3 or TRBV12-4 to TRBJ2-7, with 8 bases aligning to TRBD1. The CDR3 length is 11 residues. J was trimmed by 5 bases and V by 11 bases; bases with no gene match: 5.

This clonotype was recorded once. A read error is likely here: a far larger clone is one base away. V is TRBV6-9 and J is TRBJ1-1, with unresolved D. The germline V gene encodes CDR1 MNHGY and CDR2 SVAAGI. The CDR3 contains 14 residues. The DNA of the CDR3 is TGTTCCAGCAACACCAATGTAGGCTTCACTGAAGCTTTCTTT. It translates to CSSNTNVGFTEAFF.

V gene TRBV5-1 combines with J gene TRBJ2-5; D call uncertain. There are 13 residues in the CDR3. Germline V lookup: CDR1 SGHRS, CDR2 YFSETQ. V was trimmed by 1 base and J by 1 base, leaving 5 bases between them. CDR3 sequence (DNA): TGCGCCAGCAGCTTGTTGGGCCAAGAGACCCAGTACTTC. This codes for CASSLLGQETQYF.

The chain couples TRBV11-3 to TRBJ2-2, with 11 positions matching TRBD2. Germline assignment: CDR1 SGHNT and CDR2 YENEEA. V lost 0 bases and J lost 3; bases outside the gene matches: 6. The CDR3 is 18 amino acids. The CDR3 reads CASSLDPGTSGYTGELFF. CDR3 DNA sequence: TGTGCCAGCAGCTTAGATCCGGGGACTAGCGGATACACCGGGGAGCTGTTTTTT.

The chain has TRBV12-3 or TRBV12-4 and TRBJ2-7, with D perhaps matching TRBD1 (5 bases). The CDR3 sequence is 12 residues long. The V end lost 6 bases, the J end lost 4 bases, and 10 bases lay between the germline ends. CDR3 in amino acids: CASSEDRYEQYF. The CDR3 nucleotides are TGTGCCAGCAGCGAAGACAGATACGAGCAGTACTTC.

This clonotype was counted only a few times. A far larger clone is off by one base, so a read error is likely. No conserved phenylalanine or tryptophan ends this CDR3, so it is likely a read error. CDR3 DNA: TGCGCCAGCAGCCAAGATGGGGCTACCTACTCCACAGATACGCAGTATCTT. Protein sequence: CASSQDGATYSTDTQYL. This chain uses TRBV4-2 with TRBJ2-3; possibly TRBD1 for D (5 bases). The CDR3 spans 17 residues. CDR1 LGHNA and CDR2 YNFKEQ come from the germline V gene.

This clonotype has ten or more counts. This chain joins TRBV4-2 and TRBJ1-4; D possibly corresponds to TRBD1 (5 bases). CDR1 and CDR2 from the germline V gene are LGHNA and YNFKEQ. The V gene lost 6 bases and the J gene lost 4 bases, with 24 bases spanning the gap. The CDR3 is made up of 18 amino acids. The CDR3 is CASRPDNVMGVFNEKLFF. DNA for the CDR3: TGTGCCAGCAGACCAGATAATGTTATGGGGGTCTTTAATGAAAAACTGTTTTTT.

This clonotype turned up a few times. A read error is possible here, since a much larger clone lies one base away. The CDR3 carries no conserved terminal phenylalanine or tryptophan, so it likely arises from a read error. This chain uses TRBV13 with TRBJ2-6; 12 nucleotides agree with TRBD2. The CDR3 length is 19 residues. V trimming: 6 bases; J trimming: 0 bases; junction bases outside the gene matches: 9. Germline CDR1 PRHDT, CDR2 FYEKMQ (reference sequence). The CDR3 sequence is CASRRVTSGRSSGANVLTL. The CDR3 bases are TGTGCCAGCAGGCGAGTGACTAGCGGGAGAAGCTCTGGGGCCAACGTCCTGACTCTC.